Below, 21 T cell receptor beta chains from the same sample are listed, as sequenced in a study of blood T cells in healthy people across ages. Through a sample-barcoded 5' primer and a J-beta primer mix, a second PCR was run for about 6 to 12 cycles. TCRdb reprocessed the 5' RACE reads via MiXCR and lists one record per CDR3 protein. In the table there are about 640,000 distinct CDR3 sequences, over 40% of which are singletons. Sequenced material: blood. These receptors originate from a man at least 80 years old in good health.

The sample holds one count of this clonotype. The chain recombines TRBV28 with TRBJ2-1; perhaps TRBD2 as D (6 bases). The CDR3 has 18 residues. CDR1 and CDR2 from the germline V gene are MDHEN and SYDVKM. V lost 6 bases and J lost 4, with 25 bases in between. The CDR3 region is CASSTSRMGGVGYNEQFF. CDR3 sequence (DNA): TGTGCCAGCAGCACCTCGCGGATGGGGGGAGTGGGTTACAATGAGCAGTTCTTC. The entire variable domain, with the rest obtained from reference TRBV28 and TRBJ2-1, is as follows: DVKVTQSSRYLVKRTGEKVFLECVQDMDHENMFWYRQDPGLGLRLIYFSYDVKMKEKGDIPEGYSVSREKKERFSLILESASTNQTSMYLCASSTSRMGGVGYNEQFFGPGTRLTVL.

This clonotype was detected a few times. The chain combines TRBV5-1 with TRBJ2-3; 11 bases match TRBD2. This CDR3 has 15 residues. Trimming cost V 4 bases and J 7 bases; bases outside gene matches: 8. Germline V gene sequence: CDR1 SGHRS, CDR2 YFSETQ. The CDR3 sequence: CASSPTSGATNTQYF. In nucleotides, the CDR3 is TGCGCCAGCAGCCCGACTAGCGGGGCTACGAATACGCAGTATTTT.

This chain links TRBV3-1 with TRBJ2-5, with D tentatively TRBD1 (5 bases). The end of the DNA fits TRBJ2-7 better, so the J call may be wrong. The length of the CDR3 is 13 residues. Per germline, CDR1 LGHDT and CDR2 YNNKEL (reference sequence). The CDR3 DNA is TGTGCCAGCAGCCACTCGGACACTAACGAGCAGTACTTC. This gives the protein CASSHSDTNEQYF.

The CDR3 nucleotides are TGTGCCAGCAGCGTACTACCCCGGGGTCGTGATACGCAGTATTTT. It is translated as CASSVLPRGRDTQYF. V and J are TRBV9 and TRBJ2-3, with a weak D call TRBD2 (5 bases). Germline values: CDR1 SGDLS, CDR2 YYNGEE. The CDR3 is 15 amino acids. V was clipped by 1 base and J by 6 bases, with 15 bases between them.

The chain couples TRBV6-6 to TRBJ2-5; 7 nucleotides agree with TRBD1. The junction had 10 bases not matched to a gene; V was cut back by 5 bases and J by 4 bases. This CDR3 contains 15 residues. Germline lookup yields CDR1 MNHNY and CDR2 SVGAGI (reference sequence). In DNA, the CDR3 is TGTGCCAGCAGTCCTGGGACAGAGAATCCAGAGACCCAGTACTTC. Its protein product is CASSPGTENPETQYF.

This clonotype was picked up many times. The genes are TRBV9 and TRBJ2-5; D not certain. Germline V gene lookup returns CDR1 SGDLS and CDR2 YYNGEE. V lost 0 bases and J lost 2, with 8 bases in between. The CDR3 loop spans 14 amino acids. The CDR3 sequence is CASSVDPIQETQYF. The DNA for the CDR3 is TGTGCCAGCAGCGTAGATCCCATTCAAGAGACCCAGTACTTC.

This rearrangement joins TRBV15 to TRBJ2-2, with D hard to call. Deletions cut 0 bases from V and 3 bases from J, with 8 bases between. This CDR3 spans 15 amino acids. Germline V gene lookup returns CDR1 LNHNV and CDR2 YYDKDF (reference sequence). The CDR3 reads CATSRENGHTGELFF. The CDR3 nucleotides are TGTGCCACCAGCAGAGAGAACGGTCACACCGGGGAGCTGTTTTTT.

The chain is built from TRBV3-1 and TRBJ2-5; no reliable D call. Germline CDR1 and CDR2: LGHDT and YNNKEL (reference sequence). The CDR3 loop spans 15 amino acids. The V gene lost 7 bases and the J gene lost 5 bases, with 20 bases spanning the gap. The DNA of the CDR3 is TGTGCCAGCAACCCTCGTTTATCCGGGCGGGAGACCCAGTACTTC. Translation gives CASNPRLSGRETQYF.

The chain links TRBV10-2 to TRBJ2-1; 9 bases agree with TRBD2. The CDR3 is made up of 14 amino acids. The V segment lost 7 bases and the J segment 5 bases; nucleotides outside the gene matches: 6. Per the germline V gene, CDR1 is WSHSY and CDR2 is SAAADI. This CDR3 is CASMGLAGNNEQFF. CDR3 in DNA: TGCGCCAGCATGGGGCTAGCGGGGAACAATGAGCAGTTCTTC.

This clonotype was seen a few times. V is TRBV27 and J is TRBJ1-2; tentative D call: TRBD1 (6 bases). With 5 bases removed from V and 2 bases from J, the gap between germline ends came to 12 bases. The CDR3 runs 14 residues. CDR1 and CDR2 from the germline V gene are MNHEY and SMNVEV (reference sequence). The CDR3 DNA sequence: TGTGCCAGCAGTCCGCGGACAGTCAACTATGGCTACACCTTC. Translating gives CASSPRTVNYGYTF.

This chain uses TRBV6-1 with TRBJ2-2, with TRBD1 as a possible D gene (7 bases). V shed 6 bases and J shed 5 bases, with 13 bases lying between them. The CDR3 length is 14 residues. CDR1 is MNHNS and CDR2 is SASEGT in the germline V gene. The chain's CDR3 is CASRDRRGTGELFF. CDR3 nucleotide sequence: TGTGCCAGCAGGGACAGGAGGGGTACCGGGGAGCTGTTTTTT.

The chain couples TRBV7-2 to TRBJ2-3, with 8 bases fitting TRBD1. V gave up 4 bases and J gave up 5 bases; unmatched junction bases: 2. There are 13 residues in the CDR3. CDR1 and CDR2 (germline): SGHTA, FQGNSA. This CDR3 reads CASSSRGQDTQYF. The CDR3, as DNA: TGTGCCAGCAGCTCCAGGGGGCAAGATACGCAGTATTTT.

The chain uses TRBV4-3 and TRBJ1-1; the match to TRBD1 covers 7 bases. The CDR3 covers 15 residues. The ends lost 0 bases at V and 3 bases at J; junction bases unmatched: 4. Germline-derived CDR1 and CDR2 are LGHNA and YSLEER. The chain's CDR3 is CASSQEARGDTEAFF. DNA of the CDR3: TGCGCCAGCAGCCAAGAAGCCAGGGGGGACACTGAAGCTTTCTTT.

There are a few counts of this clonotype. The CDR3 here is CASSLRHKNTEAFF. The CDR3 DNA follows: TGTGCCAGCAGTTTAAGGCATAAGAACACTGAAGCTTTCTTT. V gene TRBV28 combines with J gene TRBJ1-1, with D uncertain. V was cut by 2 bases and J by 1 base, with 8 bases left in between. There are 14 residues in the CDR3. The germline CDR1 and CDR2 sequences are MDHEN and SYDVKM.

In its sample, this clonotype was seen many times. The rearrangement uses TRBV3-1 and TRBJ2-3; TRBD2 matches at 8 bases. The CDR3 is 16 residues long. The V and J ends lost 0 bases and 4 bases, in that order; junction bases with no gene match: 6. The germline CDR1 and CDR2 sequences are LGHDT and YNNKEL (reference sequence). The CDR3 sequence: CASSQDPGGVADTQYF. In DNA, the CDR3 is TGTGCCAGCAGCCAAGATCCGGGGGGGGTGGCAGATACGCAGTATTTT.

The V call is TRBV3-1, the J call TRBJ2-1; TRBD1 might be the D (5 bases). V was trimmed by 1 base and J by 9 bases, leaving 7 bases between them. Germline V gene lookup returns CDR1 LGHDT and CDR2 YNNKEL (reference sequence). This CDR3 spans 12 amino acids. As DNA, the CDR3 is TGTGCCAGCAGCCAAGTTGGGGCTGAGCAGTTCTTC. Protein product: CASSQVGAEQFF.

The J gene is TRBJ2-5, the V gene TRBV5-1, with a possible D match to TRBD2 (6 bases). The length of the CDR3 is 16 residues. V lost 6 bases, J lost 5 bases, and 23 bases lay in between. The germline V gene has CDR1 SGHRS and CDR2 YFSETQ. CDR3 DNA sequence: TGCGCCAGCACGATAGGTCATCGGACCGCGGGGGAGACCCAGTACTTC. This translates into CASTIGHRTAGETQYF.

This rearrangement joins TRBV6-1 to TRBJ2-3; TRBD2 matches 12 bases. V shed 6 bases, J shed 2 bases, and the junction held 12 bases outside the gene matches. The CDR3 loop spans 18 amino acids. Germline lookup yields CDR1 MNHNS and CDR2 SASEGT. The CDR3 loop is CASSPGTSGRPHTDTQYF. The DNA of the CDR3 is TGTGCCAGCAGCCCCGGGACTAGCGGGCGCCCCCACACAGATACGCAGTATTTT.

The chain couples TRBV24-1 to TRBJ2-6, with D uncertain. V lost 10 bases and J 3 bases, leaving 9 bases between the germline ends. This CDR3 has 13 residues. The germline CDR1 and CDR2 sequences are KGHDR and SFDVKD. The CDR3 loop reads CATAKGGANVLTF. The CDR3 DNA reads TGTGCCACTGCGAAGGGTGGGGCCAACGTCCTGACTTTC.

This clonotype was found a few times. V is TRBV7-9 and J is TRBJ2-2; 11 positions agree with TRBD2. Germline V gene data show CDR1 as SEHNR and CDR2 as FQNEAQ (reference sequence). Trimming at V came to 5 bases and at J to 4 bases, leaving 6 bases not matched to a gene. The CDR3 sequence is 16 residues long. CDR3 loop: CASSQRLAGFTGELFF. CDR3 bases: TGTGCCAGCAGCCAAAGACTAGCGGGGTTCACCGGGGAGCTGTTTTTT.

The V and J genes are TRBV20-1 and TRBJ1-5, with 9 bases aligning to TRBD1. Unmatched junction bases numbered 6, after V lost 4 bases and J lost 2 bases. The CDR3 has 15 residues. Germline V gives CDR1 DFQATT, CDR2 SNEGSKA (reference sequence). Written as DNA, the CDR3 is TGCAGTGCTATTCCGGGACAGGGAGGCAATCAGCCCCAGCATTTT. Protein product: CSAIPGQGGNQPQHF.